The source of this TCR beta chain is a study of blood T cell repertoires in COVID-19. J was trimmed by 0 bases and V by 4 bases; bases with no gene match: 12. CDR1 is SGHRS, CDR2 YFSETQ, per germline. The CDR3 runs to 18 residues. Sequenced by immunoSEQ multiplex PCR; TCRdb stores in-frame clones only, minus some. The sample lists around 180,000 clones; 80% to 90% were seen once. The sequencing input was peripheral blood. The clonotype comes from a human donor with active or convalescent COVID-19. The donor label of this sample is uncertain. This chain links TRBV5-1 with TRBJ2-2, with TRBD1 matching 7 bases. The CDR3, as DNA: TGCGCCAGCAGCAGGGGGAGAGGGGGACAGACGAACACCGGGGAGCTGTTTTTT. The encoded protein is CASSRGRGGQTNTGELFF.